The text below deals with one T cell receptor (beta chain). This CDR3 comprises 15 residues. The germline V gene has CDR1 MGHRA and CDR2 YSYEKL. Trimming took off 3 bases at V and 0 bases at J, with 9 bases between the two ends. Combining a sample-barcoded 5' primer with a J-beta primer mix, a second PCR ran for about 7 to 11 cycles. One entry per CDR3 protein, called by TCRdb with MiXCR from the 5' RACE reads. The sample carries roughly 500,000 distinct CDR3 sequences, 25% to 30% recorded once. This sample is part of a study of blood T cells in healthy people across ages. Isolation recovered at least 6.5 million PBMCs from every sample. Total RNA extracted from each sample amounted to at least 5.5 micrograms.

This TCR was sampled from a woman in her seventies in good health. Sequenced material: blood. V and J are TRBV4-1 and TRBJ2-1; D possibly corresponds to TRBD2 (5 bases). The CDR3 DNA is TGCGCCAGCAGCCATGTTCGGGACTCCTACAATGAGCAGTTCTTC. Its protein product is CASSHVRDSYNEQFF.